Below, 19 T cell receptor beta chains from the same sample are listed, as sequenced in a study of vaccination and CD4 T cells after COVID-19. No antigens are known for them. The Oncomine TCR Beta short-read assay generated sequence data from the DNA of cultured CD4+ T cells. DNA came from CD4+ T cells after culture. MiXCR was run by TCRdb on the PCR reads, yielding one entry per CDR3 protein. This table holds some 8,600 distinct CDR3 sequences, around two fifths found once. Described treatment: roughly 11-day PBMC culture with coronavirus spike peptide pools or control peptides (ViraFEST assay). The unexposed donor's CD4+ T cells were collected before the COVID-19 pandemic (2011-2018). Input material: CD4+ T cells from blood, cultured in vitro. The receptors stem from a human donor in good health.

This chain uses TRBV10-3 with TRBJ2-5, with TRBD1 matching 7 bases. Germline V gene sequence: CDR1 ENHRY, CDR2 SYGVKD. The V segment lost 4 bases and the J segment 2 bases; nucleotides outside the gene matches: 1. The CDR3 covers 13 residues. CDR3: CAISGTGQETQYF. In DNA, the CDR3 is TGTGCCATCAGTGGGACAGGACAAGAGACCCAGTACTTC.

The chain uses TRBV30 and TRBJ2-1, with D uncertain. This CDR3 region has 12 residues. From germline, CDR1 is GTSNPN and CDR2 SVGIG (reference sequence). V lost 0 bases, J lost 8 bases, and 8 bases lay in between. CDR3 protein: CAWSVVYDEQFF. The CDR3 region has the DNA TGTGCCTGGAGTGTTGTGTACGATGAGCAGTTCTTC.

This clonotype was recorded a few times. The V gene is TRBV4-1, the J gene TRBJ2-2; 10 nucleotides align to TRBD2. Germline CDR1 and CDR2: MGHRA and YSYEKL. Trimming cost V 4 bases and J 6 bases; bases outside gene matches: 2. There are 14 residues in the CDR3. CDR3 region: CASSRAGGPGELFF. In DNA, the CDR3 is TGCGCCAGCAGCCGAGCGGGAGGGCCCGGGGAGCTGTTTTTT.

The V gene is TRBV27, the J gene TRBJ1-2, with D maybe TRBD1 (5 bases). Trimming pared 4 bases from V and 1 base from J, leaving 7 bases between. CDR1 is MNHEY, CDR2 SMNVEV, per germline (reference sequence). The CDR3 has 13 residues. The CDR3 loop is CASSWTFNYGYTF. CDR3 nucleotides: TGTGCCAGCAGTTGGACATTTAACTATGGCTACACCTTC.

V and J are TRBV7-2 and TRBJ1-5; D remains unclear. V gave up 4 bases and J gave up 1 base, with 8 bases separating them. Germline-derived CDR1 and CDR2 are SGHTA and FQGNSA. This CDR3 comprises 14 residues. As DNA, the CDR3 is TGTGCCAGCAGCTGGAGGACGAGCAATCAGCCCCAGCATTTT. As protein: CASSWRTSNQPQHF.

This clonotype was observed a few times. CDR3 region: CASSLALAGAGSYNEQFF. CDR3 DNA sequence: TGTGCCAGCAGCTTAGCACTAGCGGGAGCTGGGTCCTACAATGAGCAGTTCTTC. The chain combines TRBV7-2 with TRBJ2-1; TRBD2 matches 11 bases. The CDR3 runs to 18 residues. The junction had 5 bases not matched to a gene; V was cut back by 0 bases and J by 1 base. CDR1 is SGHTA and CDR2 is FQGNSA in the germline V gene.

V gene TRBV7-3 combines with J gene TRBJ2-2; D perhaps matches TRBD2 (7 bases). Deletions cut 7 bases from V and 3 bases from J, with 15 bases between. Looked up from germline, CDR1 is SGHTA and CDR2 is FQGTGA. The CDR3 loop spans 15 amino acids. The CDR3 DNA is TGTGCCAGCACCCCCGGGGGGCGCGACACCGGGGAGCTGTTTTTT. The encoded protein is CASTPGGRDTGELFF.

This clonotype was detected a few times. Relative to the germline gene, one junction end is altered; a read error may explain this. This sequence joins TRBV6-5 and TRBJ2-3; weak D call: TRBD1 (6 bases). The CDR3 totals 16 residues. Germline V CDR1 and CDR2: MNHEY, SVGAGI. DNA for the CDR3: TGTGCCAGCAGATACTTTAGGGGGTTGGACACAGATACGCAGTATTTT. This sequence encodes CASRYFRGLDTDTQYF.

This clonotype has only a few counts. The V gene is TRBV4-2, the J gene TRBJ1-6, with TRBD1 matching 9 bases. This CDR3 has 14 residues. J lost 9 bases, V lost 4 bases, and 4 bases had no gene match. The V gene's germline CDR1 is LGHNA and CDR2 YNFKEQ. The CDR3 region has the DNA TGTGCCAGCAGCCTCCGGACAGGGGTTTCACCCCTCCACTTT. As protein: CASSLRTGVSPLHF.

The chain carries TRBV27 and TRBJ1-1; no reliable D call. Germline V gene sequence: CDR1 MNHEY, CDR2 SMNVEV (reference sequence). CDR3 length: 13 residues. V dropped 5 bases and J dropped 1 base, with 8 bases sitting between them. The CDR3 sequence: CASSKVRNTEAFF. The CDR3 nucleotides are TGTGCCAGCAGTAAGGTGAGGAACACTGAAGCTTTCTTT.

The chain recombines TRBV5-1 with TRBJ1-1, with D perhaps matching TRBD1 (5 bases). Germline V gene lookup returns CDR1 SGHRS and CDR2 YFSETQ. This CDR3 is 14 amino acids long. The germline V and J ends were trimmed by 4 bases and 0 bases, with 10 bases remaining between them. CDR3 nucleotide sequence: TGCGCCAGCAGCCCCGGACAAGTGAACACTGAAGCTTTCTTT. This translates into CASSPGQVNTEAFF.

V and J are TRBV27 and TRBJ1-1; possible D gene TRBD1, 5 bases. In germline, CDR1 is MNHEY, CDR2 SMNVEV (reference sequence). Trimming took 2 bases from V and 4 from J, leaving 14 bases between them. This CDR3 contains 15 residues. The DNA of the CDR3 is TGTGCCAGCAGTTTAATGGGGGTGAGAGGCACTGAAGCTTTCTTT. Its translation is CASSLMGVRGTEAFF.

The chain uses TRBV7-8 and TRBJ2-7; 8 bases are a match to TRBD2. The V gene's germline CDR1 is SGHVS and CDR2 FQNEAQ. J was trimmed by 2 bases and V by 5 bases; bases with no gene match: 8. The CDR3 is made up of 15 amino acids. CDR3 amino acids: CASSPRLATAYEQYF. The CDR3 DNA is TGTGCCAGCAGCCCCCGACTAGCGACGGCCTACGAGCAGTACTTC.

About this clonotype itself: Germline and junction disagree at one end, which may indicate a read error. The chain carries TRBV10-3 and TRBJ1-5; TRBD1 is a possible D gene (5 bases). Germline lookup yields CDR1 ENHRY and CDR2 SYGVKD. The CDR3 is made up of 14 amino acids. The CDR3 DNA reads TGTGCAATCAGTGAGATACAGGATTGGCCGCCCCAGCATTTT. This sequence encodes CAISEIQDWPPQHF.

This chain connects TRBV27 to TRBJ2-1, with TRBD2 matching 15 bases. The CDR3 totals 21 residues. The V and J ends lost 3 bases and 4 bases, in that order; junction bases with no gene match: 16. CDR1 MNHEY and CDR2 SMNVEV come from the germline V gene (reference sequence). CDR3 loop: CASSFSGLAGGHLFRYNEQFF. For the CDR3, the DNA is TGTGCCAGCAGTTTCTCGGGACTAGCGGGAGGCCACCTCTTCCGATACAATGAGCAGTTCTTC.

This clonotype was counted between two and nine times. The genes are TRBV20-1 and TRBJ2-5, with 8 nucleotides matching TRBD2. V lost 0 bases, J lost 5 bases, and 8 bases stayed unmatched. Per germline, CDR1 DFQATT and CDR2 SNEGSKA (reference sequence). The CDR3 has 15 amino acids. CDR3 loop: CSARDPSGSGETQYF. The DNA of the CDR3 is TGCAGTGCTAGAGATCCCAGCGGGAGCGGGGAGACCCAGTACTTC.

CDR3 DNA sequence: TGTGCCAGCAGCGAACTGACCGAGAACTATGGCTACACCTTC. It translates to CASSELTENYGYTF. This chain uses TRBV7-6 with TRBJ1-2; the D is unclear. The germline gives CDR1 SGHVS, CDR2 FNYEAQ. V gave up 5 bases and J gave up 2 bases, with 12 bases separating them. The CDR3 has 14 residues.

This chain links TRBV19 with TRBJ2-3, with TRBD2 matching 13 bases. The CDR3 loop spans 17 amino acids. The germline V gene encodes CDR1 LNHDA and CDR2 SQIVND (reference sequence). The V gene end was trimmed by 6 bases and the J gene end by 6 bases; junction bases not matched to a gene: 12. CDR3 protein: CASRRALAGGLVDTQYF. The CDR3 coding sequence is TGTGCCAGTAGACGGGCACTAGCGGGAGGGCTGGTGGATACGCAGTATTTT.

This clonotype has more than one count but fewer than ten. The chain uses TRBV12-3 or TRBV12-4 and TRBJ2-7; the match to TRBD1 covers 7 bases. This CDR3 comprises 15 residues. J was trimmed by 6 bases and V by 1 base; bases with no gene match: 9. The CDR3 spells CASSLVTGAGGEQYF. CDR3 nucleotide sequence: TGTGCCAGCAGTTTAGTTACAGGGGCGGGCGGCGAGCAGTACTTC.